Listed below are T cell receptor beta chains from one sample, sequenced in a study of monozygotic twins with inflammatory bowel disease. TCRdb reanalyzed the 5' RACE reads, giving one entry per CDR3 protein sequence and no DNA. The sample table includes more than 300,000 distinct CDR3 sequences. The material sequenced was blood. These receptors all stem from a human donor with ulcerative colitis or Crohn's disease, or a healthy co-twin of an affected twin (not recorded which). The CDR3 runs from the conserved cysteine through the conserved F or W. The order of the fields is V gene, J gene, CDR3 length, CDR3 protein.

V gene: TRBV5-1; J gene: TRBJ1-1; CDR3 length: 15; CDR3 protein: CASSLASGRVTEAFF
V gene: TRBV7-9; J gene: TRBJ1-1; CDR3 length: 17; CDR3 protein: CASSLGDRGRPMSEAFF
V gene: TRBV7-9; J gene: TRBJ2-7; CDR3 length: 15; CDR3 protein: CASSFRGQGAYEQYF
V gene: TRBV18; J gene: TRBJ2-1; CDR3 length: 16; CDR3 protein: CASSPPGGGVYNEQFF
V gene: TRBV5-1; J gene: TRBJ1-1; CDR3 length: 11; CDR3 protein: CASSQNTEAFF
V gene: TRBV2; J gene: TRBJ2-7; CDR3 length: 13; CDR3 protein: CASRLAGTDEQYF
V gene: TRBV28; J gene: TRBJ2-1; CDR3 length: 16; CDR3 protein: CASSNGLAGDYNEQFF
V gene: TRBV28; J gene: TRBJ2-6; CDR3 length: 17; CDR3 protein: CASSLVGQGAGANVLTF
V gene: TRBV11-2; J gene: TRBJ1-1; CDR3 length: 13; CDR3 protein: CASSGDRGLSAFF
V gene: TRBV7-2; J gene: TRBJ1-3; CDR3 length: 15; CDR3 protein: CASSLGGSYGNTIYF
V gene: TRBV5-1; J gene: TRBJ2-5; CDR3 length: 16; CDR3 protein: CASSFTGYPSQETQYF
V gene: TRBV2; J gene: TRBJ2-3; CDR3 length: 15; CDR3 protein: CASSIRDRGTDTQYF
V gene: TRBV19; J gene: TRBJ2-2; CDR3 length: 14; CDR3 protein: CASSDRGNTGELFF
V gene: TRBV20-1; J gene: TRBJ2-1; CDR3 length: 15; CDR3 protein: CSANPIPGLVNEQFF
V gene: TRBV20-1; J gene: TRBJ2-5; CDR3 length: 15; CDR3 protein: CSAMAAGDLQETQYF
V gene: TRBV12-5; J gene: TRBJ2-6; CDR3 length: 18; CDR3 protein: CASGRLRPQEPGANVLTF
V gene: TRBV7-6; J gene: TRBJ2-2; CDR3 length: 15; CDR3 protein: CASSYGTGYTGELFF
V gene: TRBV4-3; J gene: TRBJ2-3; CDR3 length: 16; CDR3 protein: CASSRDPQRLTDTQYF
V gene: TRBV28; J gene: TRBJ1-2; CDR3 length: 15; CDR3 protein: CASSLLDRVGYGYTF
V gene: TRBV12-3/TRBV12-4; J gene: TRBJ2-3; CDR3 length: 14; CDR3 protein: CASSFGRDTGTQYF
V gene: TRBV29-1; J gene: TRBJ2-7; CDR3 length: 12; CDR3 protein: CSVRTMGIEQYF
V gene: TRBV7-2; J gene: TRBJ2-2; CDR3 length: 16; CDR3 protein: CASSFYRGASTGELFF
V gene: TRBV7-2; J gene: TRBJ2-7; CDR3 length: 15; CDR3 protein: CASSLGLAGQGEQYF
V gene: TRBV20-1; J gene: TRBJ1-1; CDR3 length: 17; CDR3 protein: CSAREGPHGLLNTEAFF
V gene: TRBV4-1; J gene: TRBJ1-1; CDR3 length: 19; CDR3 protein: CASSHMPRQGAGVNTEAFF
V gene: TRBV12-3/TRBV12-4; J gene: TRBJ2-1; CDR3 length: 12; CDR3 protein: CASVGVGNEQFF
V gene: TRBV7-9; J gene: TRBJ2-1; CDR3 length: 13; CDR3 protein: CASSTDRYNEQFF
V gene: TRBV3-1; J gene: TRBJ2-3; CDR3 length: 15; CDR3 protein: CASSQGSFFTLVPYF
V gene: TRBV5-1; J gene: TRBJ2-5; CDR3 length: 15; CDR3 protein: CASSLVLGHGETQYF
V gene: TRBV2; J gene: TRBJ1-1; CDR3 length: 15; CDR3 protein: CASPTGRGRRTEAFF
V gene: TRBV20-1; J gene: TRBJ1-2; CDR3 length: 17; CDR3 protein: CSARDILRQSIYRGYTF
V gene: TRBV20-1; J gene: TRBJ1-1; CDR3 length: 16; CDR3 protein: CSARDFGRVGNTEAFF
V gene: TRBV4-3; J gene: TRBJ2-7; CDR3 length: 20; CDR3 protein: CASSHCLTDRGLWESYEQYF
V gene: TRBV20-1; J gene: TRBJ2-5; CDR3 length: 15; CDR3 protein: CSARLARDVQETQYF
V gene: TRBV4-3; J gene: TRBJ2-1; CDR3 length: 16; CDR3 protein: CASSQEEGTSTHEQFF
V gene: TRBV28; J gene: TRBJ2-7; CDR3 length: 15; CDR3 protein: CASSPPGGPTYEQYF
V gene: TRBV12-3/TRBV12-4; J gene: TRBJ2-3; CDR3 length: 13; CDR3 protein: CASSKQQADTQYF
V gene: TRBV7-2; J gene: TRBJ1-1; CDR3 length: 15; CDR3 protein: CASSQRRFGSAEAFF
V gene: TRBV5-1; J gene: TRBJ2-4; CDR3 length: 15; CDR3 protein: CASSLYRGPDNMQYF
V gene: TRBV12-3/TRBV12-4; J gene: TRBJ1-2; CDR3 length: 13; CDR3 protein: CASSLKTIGGYTF
V gene: TRBV30; J gene: TRBJ2-5; CDR3 length: 14; CDR3 protein: CAWTKDRGQETQYF
V gene: TRBV5-1; J gene: TRBJ2-2; CDR3 length: 14; CDR3 protein: CASSAGLAAGELFF
V gene: TRBV18; J gene: TRBJ2-7; CDR3 length: 15; CDR3 protein: CASSRGTGGEYEQYF
V gene: TRBV30; J gene: TRBJ1-1; CDR3 length: 13; CDR3 protein: CAWSPQPGTEAFF
V gene: TRBV6-5; J gene: TRBJ2-7; CDR3 length: 14; CDR3 protein: CASSYGAPEDEQYF
V gene: TRBV3-1; J gene: TRBJ2-1; CDR3 length: 16; CDR3 protein: CASSRTLAGDYNEQFF
V gene: TRBV6-2/TRBV6-3; J gene: TRBJ2-7; CDR3 length: 14; CDR3 protein: CASSQGQGPYEQYF